These 25 T cell receptor beta chains originate from one sample sequenced in a study of T-cell memory formation after mild COVID-19 (dated by TCRdb to the early 2020s). Library preparation employed 5' RACE. Sequencing was performed on an Illumina NovaSeq 6000. The public reads were reanalyzed by TCRdb: fastp trimming at Q25, MiXCR alignment, in-frame beta chains only. Every CDR3 protein is listed once, alongside the most common genes and DNA of its rows. For this sample the table gives hundreds of thousands of distinct CDR3 sequences, of which approximately 19% were detected only once. Roughly 21% of the sample comes from the top ten. Sequenced sample: PBMCs or a T cell subset sorted from them (not recorded which). The receptors originated from a man aged 18 to 30 who had mild COVID-19 (a few samples of this study predate the infection). The sample titles of this study are shuffled in the database, so cell type and time point are left out; the donor was told from shared clones.

This clonotype was detected only a few times. The CDR3 DNA follows: TGTGCCAGCAGCTTGTCCCTAGGCACTAATGAAAAACTGTTTTTT. This encodes CASSLSLGTNEKLFF. This chain joins TRBV5-5 and TRBJ1-4, with no clear D. Looked up from germline, CDR1 is SGHKS and CDR2 is YYEKEE (reference sequence). V lost 1 base, J lost 2 bases, and 9 bases lay in between. The CDR3 contains 15 residues.

The CDR3 loop is CASSLRTTTGELFF. The CDR3 bases are TGTGCCAGCAGCTTACGGACTACCACCGGGGAGCTGTTTTTT. V is TRBV11-1 and J is TRBJ2-2, with TRBD2 as a possible D gene (6 bases). This CDR3 contains 14 residues. Looked up from germline, CDR1 is SGHAT and CDR2 is FQDESV (reference sequence). V was trimmed by 2 bases and J by 4 bases, leaving 8 bases between them.

This clonotype occurred a few times. The rearrangement uses TRBV10-3 and TRBJ2-7; 7 bases map to TRBD1. CDR1 and CDR2 (germline): ENHRY, SYGVKD. The CDR3 is 12 residues long. Unmatched junction bases numbered 6, after V lost 2 bases and J lost 11 bases. The CDR3 DNA reads TGTGCCATCAGTGAGGAAGGGGGCACAGAGTACTTC. Translation gives CAISEEGGTEYF.

The chain couples TRBV5-1 to TRBJ2-5; D may be TRBD2 (6 bases). The CDR3 consists of 17 residues. Deletions cut 0 bases from V and 4 bases from J, with 19 bases between. Germline values: CDR1 SGHRS, CDR2 YFSETQ. CDR3 loop: CASSLVPLAGSGETQYF. The CDR3 coding sequence is TGCGCCAGCAGCTTGGTCCCCCTGGCGGGGTCGGGAGAGACCCAGTACTTC.

This clonotype was detected only a few times. The rearrangement joins TRBV4-1 to TRBJ1-1, with no clear D. V shed 3 bases and J shed 6 bases, with 8 bases lying between them. This CDR3 region has 12 residues. Germline V gene sequence: CDR1 MGHRA, CDR2 YSYEKL. CDR3 in DNA: TGCGCCAGCAGCCAGGGTTTCCCTGAAGCTTTCTTT. Translated, it gives CASSQGFPEAFF.

V usage is TRBV28 and J usage is TRBJ2-7, with D unresolved. The CDR3 runs 14 residues. Germline CDR1 MDHEN, CDR2 SYDVKM. Trimming stripped 6 bases from V and 3 bases from J, with 15 bases between. CDR3: CASSPYSSLYEQYV. The CDR3, as DNA: TGTGCCAGCAGCCCATACAGCAGTCTCTACGAGCAGTACGTC.

This clonotype was observed a handful of times. The V gene is TRBV7-2, the J gene TRBJ2-5; D possibly uses TRBD1 or TRBD2 (6 bases each). CDR1 and CDR2 from the germline V gene are SGHTA and FQGNSA. The CDR3 length is 16 residues. V was pared by 5 bases and J by 4 bases, with 20 bases between. CDR3 in DNA: TGTGCCAGCAGCCCAGAGGTGGGGGGCGAAGGAGAGACCCAGTACTTC. Protein: CASSPEVGGEGETQYF. Supplemented by reference TRBV7-2 and TRBJ2-5, the full variable domain reads GAGVSQSPSNKVTEKGKDVELRCDPISGHTALYWYRQSLGQGLEFLIYFQGNSAPDKSGLPSDRFSAERTGGSVSTLTIQRTQQEDSAVYLCASSPEVGGEGETQYFGPGTRLLVL.

The rearrangement uses TRBV30 and TRBJ1-2; D gene ambiguous. The length of the CDR3 is 12 residues. Germline V gene sequence: CDR1 GTSNPN, CDR2 SVGIG (reference sequence). V was shortened by 1 base and J by 6 bases, with 9 bases between the two germline ends. CDR3 protein: CAWSDQSHGYTF. In DNA form, the CDR3 reads TGTGCCTGGAGTGATCAGAGCCATGGCTACACCTTC.

This clonotype has only a few counts. The V and J genes are TRBV7-9 and TRBJ1-1; D is possibly TRBD1 (5 bases). CDR3 length: 14 amino acids. The ends were cut back, 2 bases at V and 6 bases at J, with 13 bases in the middle. Germline CDR1 is SEHNR and CDR2 is FQNEAQ (reference sequence). The CDR3 here is CASSLTSGRAEAFF. The CDR3, as DNA: TGTGCCAGCAGCTTAACGTCGGGGCGGGCTGAAGCTTTCTTT.

This chain joins TRBV11-2 and TRBJ1-2, with 7 bases lining up with TRBD1. Germline lookup yields CDR1 SGHAT and CDR2 FQNNGV. CDR3 size: 13 residues. V was clipped by 5 bases and J by 4 bases; unmatched bases: 4. The CDR3 DNA reads TGTGCCAGCAGCCCGGGGGACAGCTATGGCTACACCTTC. This encodes CASSPGDSYGYTF.

The chain recombines TRBV20-1 with TRBJ2-3, with D unresolved. The V end lost 3 bases, the J end lost 5 bases, and 9 bases lay between the germline ends. The CDR3 loop spans 12 amino acids. CDR1 is DFQATT, CDR2 SNEGSKA, per germline (reference sequence). The CDR3 DNA reads as TGCAGTGCTAGCCCGACGGAAGATACGCAGTATTTT. Translating it yields CSASPTEDTQYF.

This clonotype was found many times. This sequence joins TRBV12-3 or TRBV12-4 and TRBJ2-7; D unclear. The ends were cut back, 2 bases at V and 6 bases at J, with 11 bases in the middle. This CDR3 spans 13 amino acids. CDR3 residues: CASSLTDSSEQYF. The CDR3 nucleotides read TGTGCCAGCAGTTTAACGGATAGCAGCGAGCAGTACTTC.

J is TRBJ1-2 and V is TRBV15, with D perhaps matching TRBD1 (6 bases). This CDR3 is built from 13 residues. From germline, CDR1 is LNHNV and CDR2 YYDKDF (reference sequence). V was clipped by 5 bases and J by 2 bases, with 9 bases between them. The CDR3 nucleotides are TGTGCCACCAGCCAGCAGGGGAACTATGGCTACACCTTC. Its protein is CATSQQGNYGYTF.

This clonotype came up many times. The rearrangement links TRBV6-1 to TRBJ2-5; TRBD2 matches at 8 bases. This CDR3 is 16 amino acids long. V lost 0 bases and J lost 3; bases outside the gene matches: 6. The germline gives CDR1 MNHNS, CDR2 SASEGT. This chain's CDR3 is CASSEAIGSGEETQYF. DNA of the CDR3: TGTGCCAGCAGTGAAGCGATCGGTAGCGGGGAAGAGACCCAGTACTTC.

Many counts were recorded for this clonotype. J is TRBJ2-3 and V is TRBV7-2, with unresolved D. CDR1 and CDR2 from the germline V gene are SGHTA and FQGNSA. V lost 2 bases, J lost 1 base, and 7 bases lay in between. This CDR3 has 14 residues. Here the CDR3 reads CASSLSRGTDTQYF. CDR3 DNA sequence: TGTGCCAGCAGCTTAAGTAGGGGCACAGATACGCAGTATTTT.

The chain carries TRBV4-1 and TRBJ1-1; TRBD1 might be the D (6 bases). Germline V gene data show CDR1 as MGHRA and CDR2 as YSYEKL. The CDR3 runs to 16 residues. V was trimmed by 4 bases and J by 5 bases, leaving 20 bases between them. The CDR3 is CASSPSRLGAQTEAFF. The CDR3 DNA reads as TGCGCCAGCAGCCCCTCTCGGTTGGGGGCACAGACTGAAGCTTTCTTT.

The CDR3 bases are TGTGCCAGCAGCAGGGGGCTAGGCAATCAGCCCCAGCATTTT. Its protein is CASSRGLGNQPQHF. V gene TRBV6-5 combines with J gene TRBJ1-5; 8 bases are a match to TRBD1. J gave up 2 bases and V 6 bases, and 3 bases lay outside the gene matches. Germline assignment: CDR1 MNHEY and CDR2 SVGAGI. There are 14 residues in the CDR3.

This clonotype came up a few times. The CDR3 loop is CASSPRTSGGQETQYF. The DNA for the CDR3 is TGTGCCAGCAGTCCCCGGACTAGCGGGGGCCAAGAGACCCAGTACTTC. This chain uses TRBV12-3 or TRBV12-4 with TRBJ2-5; 13 positions agree with TRBD2. After removal of 5 bases from V and 1 base from J, the junction contained 4 bases not matched to a gene. The CDR3 runs to 16 residues.

The chain has TRBV18 and TRBJ1-5; TRBD1 might be the D (6 bases). The CDR3 has 14 amino acids. Trimming took 1 base from V and 7 from J, leaving 11 bases between them. The V gene's germline CDR1 is KGHSH and CDR2 LQKENI. The CDR3 DNA sequence: TGTGCCAGCTCACCACAGGGGGGTCGCCAGCCCCAGCATTTT. Translation: CASSPQGGRQPQHF.

The gene calls are TRBV12-3 or TRBV12-4 and TRBJ2-3; tentatively, D is TRBD1 or TRBD2 (5 bases each). There are 15 residues in the CDR3. V was pared by 7 bases and J by 1 base, with 15 bases between. The CDR3 region has the DNA TGTGCCAGCACGACAGCTTTGGGGGGCACAGATACGCAGTATTTT. Encoded protein: CASTTALGGTDTQYF.

This chain links TRBV18 with TRBJ2-6; D uncertain. The germline V gene encodes CDR1 KGHSH and CDR2 LQKENI. The CDR3 is 15 amino acids. V gave up 3 bases and J gave up 4 bases, with 10 bases separating them. CDR3: CASSPLDGGANVLTF. The CDR3 coding sequence is TGTGCCAGCTCACCCCTGGACGGGGGGGCCAACGTCCTGACTTTC.

This clonotype was picked up a small number of times. The rearrangement links TRBV5-4 to TRBJ1-6, with D hard to call. V was cut by 6 bases and J by 7 bases, with 14 bases left in between. The CDR3 extends over 14 amino acids. In germline, CDR1 is SGHNT, CDR2 YYREEE (reference sequence). The CDR3: CASNEATLNSPLHF. Here the CDR3 DNA reads TGTGCCAGCAACGAAGCTACCTTGAATTCACCCCTCCACTTT.

This clonotype has a handful of counts. The CDR3 end shows no conserved phenylalanine or tryptophan, and so a read error is likely. No DNA is shown, since the ends of the CDR3 on it are uncertain; the CDR3 is the one TCRdb lists. V gene TRBV3-1 combines with J gene TRBJ1-1. Germline V gives CDR1 LGHDT, CDR2 YNNKEL (reference sequence). The CDR3 comprises 12 residues, both ends counted. The CDR3 loop reads CASSQGVVSLHI.

The chain recombines TRBV6-5 with TRBJ2-1, with D hard to call. Trimming took off 5 bases at V and 11 bases at J, with 10 bases between the two ends. CDR3 size: 11 residues. From germline, CDR1 is MNHEY and CDR2 SVGAGI. CDR3 bases: TGTGCCAGCAGTCACGAAGGACAGCAGTTCTTC. Protein product: CASSHEGQQFF.

This clonotype was observed once. The gene calls are TRBV3-1 and TRBJ1-2; possibly TRBD1 for D (6 bases). CDR1 LGHDT and CDR2 YNNKEL come from the germline V gene (reference sequence). There are 14 residues in the CDR3. Trimming cost V 0 bases and J 12 bases, with 17 bases left between them. DNA of the CDR3: TGTGCCAGCAGCCAAGACGGCGGAACAGGGCTGAACACCTTC. Protein sequence: CASSQDGGTGLNTF.